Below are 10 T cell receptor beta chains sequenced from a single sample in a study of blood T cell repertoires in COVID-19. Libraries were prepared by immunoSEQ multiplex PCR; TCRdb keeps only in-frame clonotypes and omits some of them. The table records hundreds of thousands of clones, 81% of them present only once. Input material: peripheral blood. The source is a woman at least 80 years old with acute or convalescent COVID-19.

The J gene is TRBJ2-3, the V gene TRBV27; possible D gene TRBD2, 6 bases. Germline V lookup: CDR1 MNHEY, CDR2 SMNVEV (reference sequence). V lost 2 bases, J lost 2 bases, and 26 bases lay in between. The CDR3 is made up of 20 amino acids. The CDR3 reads CASSLIAGTGRESVTDTQYF. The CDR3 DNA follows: TGTGCCAGCAGTTTAATCGCAGGGACGGGACGGGAGTCCGTCACAGATACGCAGTATTTT.

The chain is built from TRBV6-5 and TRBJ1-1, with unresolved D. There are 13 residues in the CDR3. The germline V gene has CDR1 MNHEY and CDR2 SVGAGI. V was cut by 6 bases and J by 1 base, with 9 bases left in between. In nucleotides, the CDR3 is TGTGCCAGCAGAATTGAGGCGAACACTGAAGCTTTCTTT. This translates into CASRIEANTEAFF.

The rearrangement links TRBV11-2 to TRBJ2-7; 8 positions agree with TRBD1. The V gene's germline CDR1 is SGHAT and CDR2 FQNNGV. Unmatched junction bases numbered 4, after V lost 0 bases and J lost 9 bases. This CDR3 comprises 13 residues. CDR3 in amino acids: CASSLEDRVLQYF. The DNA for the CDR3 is TGTGCCAGCAGCTTAGAGGACAGGGTCTTGCAGTACTTC.

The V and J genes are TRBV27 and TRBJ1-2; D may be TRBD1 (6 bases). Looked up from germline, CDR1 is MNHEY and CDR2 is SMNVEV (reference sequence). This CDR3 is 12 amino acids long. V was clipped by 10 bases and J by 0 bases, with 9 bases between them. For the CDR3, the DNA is TGTGCCACCAGACAGGCTAACTATGGCTACACCTTC. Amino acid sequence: CATRQANYGYTF.

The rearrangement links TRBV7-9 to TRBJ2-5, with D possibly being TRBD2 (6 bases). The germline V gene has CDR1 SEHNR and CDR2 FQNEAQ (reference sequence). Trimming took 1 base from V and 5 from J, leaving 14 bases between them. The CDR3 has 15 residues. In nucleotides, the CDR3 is TGTGCCAGCAGCTTAGTCGGGGGTCTTGGGGAGACCCAGTACTTC. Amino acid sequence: CASSLVGGLGETQYF.

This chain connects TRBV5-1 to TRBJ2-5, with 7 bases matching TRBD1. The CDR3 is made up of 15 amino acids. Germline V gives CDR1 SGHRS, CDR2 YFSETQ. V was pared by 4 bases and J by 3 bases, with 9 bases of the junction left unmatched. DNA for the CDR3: TGCGCCAGCAGCCCTGACTGGGGGACAGAAGAGACCCAGTACTTC. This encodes CASSPDWGTEETQYF.

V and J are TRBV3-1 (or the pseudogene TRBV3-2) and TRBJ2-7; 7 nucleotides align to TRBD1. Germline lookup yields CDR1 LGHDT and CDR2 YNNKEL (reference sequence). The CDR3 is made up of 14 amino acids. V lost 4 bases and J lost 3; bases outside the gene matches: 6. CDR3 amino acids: CASSPLGQRYEQYF. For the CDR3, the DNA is TGTGCCAGCAGCCCCTTGGGACAGCGCTACGAGCAGTACTTC.

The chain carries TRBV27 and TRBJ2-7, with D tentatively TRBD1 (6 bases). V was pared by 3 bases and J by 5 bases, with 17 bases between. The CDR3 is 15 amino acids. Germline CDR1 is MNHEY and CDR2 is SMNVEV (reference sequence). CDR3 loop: CASSFLNRDPHEQYF. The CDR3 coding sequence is TGTGCCAGCAGTTTCCTTAACAGGGATCCCCACGAGCAGTACTTC.

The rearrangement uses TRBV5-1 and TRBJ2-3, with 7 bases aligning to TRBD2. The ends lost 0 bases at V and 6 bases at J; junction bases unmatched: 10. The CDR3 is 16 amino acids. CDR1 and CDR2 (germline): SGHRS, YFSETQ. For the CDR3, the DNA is TGCGCCAGCAGCTTGGGCCAGCGGGACTCGGGGGATACGCAGTATTTT. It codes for CASSLGQRDSGDTQYF.

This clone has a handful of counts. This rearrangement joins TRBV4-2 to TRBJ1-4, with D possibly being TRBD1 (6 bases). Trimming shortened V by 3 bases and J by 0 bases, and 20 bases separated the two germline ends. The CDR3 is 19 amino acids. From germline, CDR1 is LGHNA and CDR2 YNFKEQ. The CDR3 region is CASSQGLQGRLATNEKLFF. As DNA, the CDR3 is TGTGCCAGCAGCCAGGGCTTACAGGGTCGACTGGCAACTAATGAAAAACTGTTTTTT.